This is a list of T cell receptor beta chains from one sample in a study of OX40 agonist ivuxolimab in advanced cancers. Produced via immunoSEQ multiplex PCR; TCRdb's table is partial and in-frame only. Of approximately 68,000 clones listed, 82% were seen once; the top ten hold 5.5% to 8.5%. The starting material was CD4+ or CD8+ T cells sorted from blood, obtained in a trial of the OX40 agonist ivuxolimab. The receptors shown here come from an adult with an advanced solid tumor such as melanoma, head and neck, liver or kidney cancer. Both conserved end residues are part of each CDR3. D genes are given only for firm matches. Clone size, where shown, is once, few, many, or a class for clones that have expanded.

J gene: TRBJ1-1; D gene: -; clone size: -; V gene: TRBV5-4; CDR3 protein: CASSFGTGANTEAFF; CDR3 DNA: TGTGCCAGCAGCTTCGGGACGGGGGCGAACACTGAAGCTTTCTTT
J gene: TRBJ1-4; D gene: TRBD1; clone size: -; V gene: TRBV19; CDR3 protein: CASSSGTATEKLFF; CDR3 DNA: TGTGCCAGTAGCTCCGGGACAGCGACAGAAAAACTGTTTTTT
J gene: TRBJ2-7; D gene: -; clone size: -; V gene: TRBV5-1; CDR3 protein: CASSRGPPSPGLSGQGEQYF; CDR3 DNA: TGCGCCAGCAGTAGAGGGCCGCCTTCCCCGGGACTATCGGGTCAGGGGGAGCAGTACTTC
J gene: TRBJ2-4; D gene: -; clone size: -; V gene: TRBV30; CDR3 protein: CACQTRKNIQYF; CDR3 DNA: TGTGCCTGCCAAACAAGAAAAAACATTCAGTACTTC
J gene: TRBJ1-1; D gene: -; clone size: -; V gene: TRBV10-1; CDR3 protein: CASSESAAGEAFF; CDR3 DNA: TGCGCCAGCAGTGAGTCCGCTGCAGGGGAAGCTTTCTTT
J gene: TRBJ2-1; D gene: TRBD2; clone size: -; V gene: TRBV28; CDR3 protein: CASSLWDTGGPTYNEQFF; CDR3 DNA: TGTGCCAGCAGTTTATGGGATACGGGAGGGCCGACCTACAATGAGCAGTTCTTC
J gene: TRBJ2-1; D gene: -; clone size: few; V gene: TRBV7-2; CDR3 protein: CASSLGGGAYNEQFF; CDR3 DNA: TGTGCCAGCAGCTTAGGAGGGGGTGCCTACAATGAGCAGTTCTTC
J gene: TRBJ1-5; D gene: TRBD1; clone size: -; V gene: TRBV28; CDR3 protein: CASSPTGEVQPQHF; CDR3 DNA: TGTGCCAGCAGTCCGACAGGGGAGGTTCAGCCCCAGCATTTT
J gene: TRBJ1-4; D gene: -; clone size: -; V gene: TRBV2; CDR3 protein: CASSNGGLNEKLFF; CDR3 DNA: TGTGCCAGCAGTAACGGGGGGCTGAATGAAAAACTGTTTTTT
J gene: TRBJ1-5; D gene: -; clone size: -; V gene: TRBV19; CDR3 protein: CASSIFSISTNQPQHF; CDR3 DNA: TGTGCCAGTAGTATATTCTCAATAAGTACCAATCAGCCCCAGCATTTT
J gene: TRBJ1-5; D gene: -; clone size: -; V gene: TRBV2; CDR3 protein: CASSVIALGQPQHF; CDR3 DNA: TGTGCCAGCAGTGTCATTGCCTTGGGACAGCCCCAGCATTTT
J gene: TRBJ2-4; D gene: TRBD2; clone size: -; V gene: TRBV4-1; CDR3 protein: CASSQYASSGVGNIQYF; CDR3 DNA: TGCGCCAGCAGCCAATACGCTTCTAGCGGGGTGGGGAACATTCAGTACTTC
J gene: TRBJ1-1; D gene: -; clone size: -; V gene: TRBV14; CDR3 protein: CASSQEGYSTEAFF; CDR3 DNA: TGTGCCAGCAGCCAAGAGGGCTATTCCACTGAAGCTTTCTTT
J gene: TRBJ1-2; D gene: -; clone size: -; V gene: TRBV6-1; CDR3 protein: CASSAAGYPGYTF; CDR3 DNA: TGTGCCAGCAGTGCGGCCGGTTATCCTGGCTACACCTTC
J gene: TRBJ2-1; D gene: TRBD1; clone size: -; V gene: TRBV4-1; CDR3 protein: CASSQDWGQGLGWRFF; CDR3 DNA: TGCGCCAGCAGCCAAGATTGGGGACAGGGCCTGGGGTGGCGGTTCTTC
J gene: TRBJ1-4; D gene: TRBD1; clone size: -; V gene: TRBV28; CDR3 protein: CASSFPSGVGGSEKLFF; CDR3 DNA: TGTGCCAGCAGTTTCCCCTCAGGTGTAGGGGGCAGTGAAAAACTGTTTTTT
J gene: TRBJ2-2; D gene: TRBD2; clone size: -; V gene: TRBV10-1; CDR3 protein: CASSRGVGGELFF; CDR3 DNA: TGCGCCAGCAGCCGGGGGGTCGGCGGGGAGCTGTTTTTT
J gene: TRBJ2-2; D gene: TRBD1; clone size: -; V gene: TRBV6-4; CDR3 protein: CASSRQGGTGELFF; CDR3 DNA: TGTGCCAGCAGCCGACAGGGGGGCACCGGGGAGCTGTTTTTT